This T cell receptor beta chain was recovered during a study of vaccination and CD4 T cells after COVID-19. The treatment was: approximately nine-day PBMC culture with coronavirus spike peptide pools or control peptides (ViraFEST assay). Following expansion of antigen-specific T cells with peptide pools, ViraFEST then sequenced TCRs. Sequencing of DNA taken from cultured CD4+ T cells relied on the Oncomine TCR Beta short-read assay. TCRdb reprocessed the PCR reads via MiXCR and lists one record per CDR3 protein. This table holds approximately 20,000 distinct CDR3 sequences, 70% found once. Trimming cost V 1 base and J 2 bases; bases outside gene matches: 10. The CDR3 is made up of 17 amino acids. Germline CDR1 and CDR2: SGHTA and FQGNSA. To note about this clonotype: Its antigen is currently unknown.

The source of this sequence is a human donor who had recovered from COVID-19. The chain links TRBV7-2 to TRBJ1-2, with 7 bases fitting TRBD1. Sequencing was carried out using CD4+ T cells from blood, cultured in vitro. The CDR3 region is CASSLGGAARGNYGYTF. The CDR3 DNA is TGTGCCAGCAGCTTAGGGGGCGCGGCCAGGGGGAACTATGGCTACACCTTC.